This TCR beta chain stems from a study of cytotoxic CD8 clonotypes in ibrutinib-treated CLL. As for the study in general: Mean yields were about 260,000 productive templates and 94,082 productive rearrangements per sample. Points from the study as a whole: Sampling times, which were not matched between the groups, differed between sustained-remission patients and progressing patients.

PBMCs that had been cryopreserved were the source of 1.5 to 2 micrograms of genomic DNA for TCR beta libraries. Regarding this clone: Its specificity is not known.

From germline, CDR1 is SGHTS and CDR2 YDEGEE. V lost 4 bases and J lost 3; bases outside the gene matches: 7. This CDR3 has 16 amino acids. Using immunoSEQ multiplex PCR, the repertoire was profiled, and TCRdb retains in-frame clones only, with some absent. The top ten clones hold about 4.5% of a sample with 150,000 to 200,000 clones, under 90% of them seen once. The sequencing used PBMCs, collected after 24 months of ibrutinib treatment. The chain uses TRBV5-8 and TRBJ2-3, with 11 bases fitting TRBD1. This TCR came from a human donor with chronic lymphocytic leukemia. CDR3 nucleotide sequence: TGTGCCAGCAGCCTCCCCGGGACAGGGGGGACAGATACGCAGTATTTT. Amino acid sequence: CASSLPGTGGTDTQYF.